These 25 T cell receptor beta chains were all obtained from the same sample, sequenced in a study of blood T cell repertoires in COVID-19. Data came from immunoSEQ multiplex PCR; TCRdb stores just in-frame clones and leaves some out. The sample contains about 150,000 clones, about 90% of which appear only once. The sequencing sample was made of peripheral blood. The receptors were sampled from a man aged 45-60 years with active COVID-19.

J is TRBJ1-2 and V is TRBV7-2, with D possibly being TRBD1 (6 bases). The CDR3 length is 14 residues. With 2 bases removed from V and 8 bases from J, the gap between germline ends came to 15 bases. Germline CDR1 and CDR2: SGHTA and FQGNSA. CDR3 in amino acids: CASSLQGNSLGYTF. In nucleotides, the CDR3 is TGTGCCAGCAGCTTACAGGGGAACTCTCTCGGCTACACCTTC.

The chain combines TRBV19 with TRBJ1-1; D is possibly TRBD1 (5 bases). Trimming shortened V by 0 bases and J by 7 bases, and 18 bases separated the two germline ends. CDR1 is LNHDA, CDR2 SQIVND, per germline (reference sequence). The CDR3 totals 16 residues. This chain's CDR3 is CASSIDPVSGRHEAFF. The CDR3 DNA follows: TGTGCCAGTAGTATAGATCCCGTTTCAGGGCGGCATGAAGCTTTCTTT.

The chain employs TRBV6-1 and TRBJ1-1; the D gene is possibly TRBD1 (5 bases). Germline CDR1 is MNHNS and CDR2 is SASEGT. This CDR3 comprises 15 residues. Trimming took 1 base from V and 4 from J, leaving 13 bases between them. CDR3 in DNA: TGTGCCAGCAGTGAAGGGGGAAGGGGAACCACTGAAGCTTTCTTT. Translating it yields CASSEGGRGTTEAFF.

The chain recombines TRBV6-2 or TRBV6-3 with TRBJ2-5, with 7 positions matching TRBD2. CDR1 and CDR2 from the germline V gene are MNHEY and SVGEGT. The CDR3 has 14 residues. V shed 2 bases and J 3 bases; nucleotides not matched to a gene: 3. This chain's CDR3 is CASSYGGREETQYF. DNA of the CDR3: TGTGCCAGCAGTTACGGAGGGAGGGAAGAGACCCAGTACTTC.

V usage is TRBV7-9 and J usage is TRBJ2-1; D is ambiguous. Germline CDR1 and CDR2: SEHNR and FQNEAQ (reference sequence). Trimming pared 4 bases from V and 8 bases from J, leaving 15 bases between. This CDR3 is 14 amino acids long. The CDR3 sequence: CASSSKRKHDEQFF. The DNA for the CDR3 is TGTGCCAGCAGCTCGAAGCGAAAGCACGATGAGCAGTTCTTC.

The chain couples TRBV25-1 to TRBJ1-6; 9 bases line up with TRBD1. This CDR3 comprises 14 residues. Trimming took 4 bases from V and 7 from J; bases not matched to a gene: 2. Germline V gene sequence: CDR1 MGHDK, CDR2 SYGVNS. The CDR3 loop is CASSVGTGNSPLHF. DNA of the CDR3: TGTGCCAGCAGTGTAGGGACAGGGAATTCACCCCTCCACTTT.

This chain connects TRBV6-4 to TRBJ2-7; TRBD1 is a possible D gene (6 bases). The CDR3 loop spans 13 amino acids. Germline CDR1 MRHNA, CDR2 SNTAGT. The ends were cut back, 5 bases at V and 0 bases at J, with 8 bases in the middle. The CDR3, as DNA: TGTGCCAGCAGTATGGACAGCTCCTACGAGCAGTACTTC. This encodes CASSMDSSYEQYF.

The V gene is TRBV7-2, the J gene TRBJ1-3; 11 bases are a match to TRBD1. Germline V gene sequence: CDR1 SGHTA, CDR2 FQGNSA. There are 17 residues in the CDR3. V trimming: 2 bases; J trimming: 7 bases; junction bases outside the gene matches: 10. The CDR3 sequence is CASSLSLGQGAGNTIYF. The CDR3 nucleotides read TGTGCCAGCAGCTTATCCCTCGGACAGGGGGCCGGGAACACCATATATTTT.

A few counts support this clone. V is TRBV2 and J is TRBJ2-7, with D possibly being TRBD1 (5 bases). The ends were cut back, 6 bases at V and 7 bases at J, with 10 bases in the middle. The CDR3 is made up of 11 amino acids. CDR1 is SNHLY, CDR2 FYNNEI, per germline. CDR3 protein: CASSLKGEQYF. In DNA form, the CDR3 reads TGTGCCAGCAGCCTCAAGGGGGAGCAGTACTTC. Full variable domain (remainder filled in from reference TRBV2 and TRBJ2-7): EPEVTQTPSHQVTQMGQEVILRCVPISNHLYFYWYRQILGQKVEFLVSFYNNEISEKSEIFDDQFSVERPDGSNFTLKIRSTKLEDSAMYFCASSLKGEQYFGPGTRLTVT.

J is TRBJ2-3 and V is TRBV24-1, with D possibly TRBD2 on 7 matching bases. This CDR3 comprises 16 residues. Per germline, CDR1 KGHDR and CDR2 SFDVKD. V shed 10 bases and J shed 2 bases, with 21 bases lying between them. The CDR3 is CATARGGVTTTDTQYF. The CDR3 coding sequence is TGTGCCACAGCTCGCGGGGGCGTCACGACCACAGATACGCAGTATTTT.

The V gene is TRBV7-9, the J gene TRBJ2-1, with TRBD2 matching over 9 bases. The length of the CDR3 is 15 residues. Trimming took 4 bases from V and 3 from J; bases not matched to a gene: 4. CDR1 SEHNR and CDR2 FQNEAQ come from the germline V gene (reference sequence). In DNA form, the CDR3 reads TGTGCCAGCAGCTCCCCTAGCGGGGTCTACAATGAGCAGTTCTTC. This translates into CASSSPSGVYNEQFF.

DNA of the CDR3: TGTGCCAGCAGCGCCCAGACAGTCAAGGGGGAGACCCAGTACTTC. Translated: CASSAQTVKGETQYF. This chain links TRBV5-8 with TRBJ2-5, with a weak D call TRBD1 (5 bases). Germline CDR1 and CDR2: SGHTS and YDEGEE. The CDR3 extends over 15 amino acids. Trimming removed 4 bases from V and 5 bases from J, with 18 bases in between.

The chain's CDR3 is CASGTTLNTEAFF. The CDR3 nucleotides read TGTGCCAGTGGGACAACTCTTAACACTGAAGCTTTCTTT. The chain joins TRBV6-5 to TRBJ1-1; TRBD1 is a possible D gene (6 bases). Germline V CDR1 and CDR2: MNHEY, SVGAGI. Trimming removed 9 bases from V and 2 bases from J, with 13 bases in between. CDR3 length equals 13 residues.

CDR3 nucleotides: TGTGCCAGCAGCCGGACAGGGTTTGGGGCCAACGTCCTGACTTTC. This gives the protein CASSRTGFGANVLTF. The chain has TRBV6-5 and TRBJ2-6, with 8 bases identical to TRBD1. In germline, CDR1 is MNHEY, CDR2 SVGAGI. CDR3 size: 15 residues. The V segment lost 6 bases and the J segment 3 bases; nucleotides outside the gene matches: 4.

V gene TRBV7-2 combines with J gene TRBJ1-6; D might be TRBD1 (6 bases). V was clipped by 6 bases and J by 8 bases, with 20 bases between them. Germline assignment: CDR1 SGHTA and CDR2 FQGNSA. CDR3 length: 16 amino acids. CDR3 bases: TGTGCCAGCAGGGGGGGGCCCCGGGCGCGATATTCACCCCTCCACTTT. Translating gives CASRGGPRARYSPLHF.

This clone was counted once. The CDR3 DNA sequence: TGTGCCGGCCGAGGGGGCGCAGACTATGGCTACACCTTC. It translates to CAGRGGADYGYTF. V gene TRBV5-6 combines with J gene TRBJ1-2; 7 positions match TRBD1. This CDR3 spans 13 amino acids. Germline CDR1 and CDR2: SGHDT and YYEEEE. The V and J ends lost 10 bases and 3 bases, in that order; junction bases with no gene match: 9. Combining the CDR3 with reference TRBV5-6 and TRBJ1-2 gives the whole variable domain DAGVTQSPTHLIKTRGQQVTLRCSPKSGHDTVSWYQQALGQGPQFIFQYYEEEERQRGNFPDRFSGHQFPNYSSELNVNALLLGDSALYLCAGRGGADYGYTFGSGTRLTVV.

The chain joins TRBV5-1 to TRBJ2-2, with D perhaps TRBD2 (6 bases). Trimming removed 7 bases from V and 0 bases from J, with 16 bases in between. The CDR3 is 16 amino acids. Germline lookup yields CDR1 SGHRS and CDR2 YFSETQ. In DNA form, the CDR3 reads TGCGCCAGCCAACCCCGCGCGGGGACGAACACCGGGGAGCTGTTTTTT. Translated, it gives CASQPRAGTNTGELFF. Complete variable domain (other parts from reference TRBV5-1 and TRBJ2-2): KAGVTQTPRYLIKTRGQQVTLSCSPISGHRSVSWYQQTPGQGLQFLFEYFSETQRNKGNFPGRFSGRQFSNSRSEMNVSTLELGDSALYLCASQPRAGTNTGELFFGEGSRLTVL.

The rearrangement uses TRBV6-4 and TRBJ2-2; D unclear. The germline CDR1 and CDR2 sequences are MRHNA and SNTAGT. The CDR3 totals 13 residues. Trimming stripped 6 bases from V and 6 bases from J, with 11 bases between. CDR3 DNA: TGTGCCAGCAGGCCCCGGAGCCCCGGGGAGCTGTTTTTT. Its protein product is CASRPRSPGELFF.

This sequence joins TRBV3-1 (or the pseudogene TRBV3-2) and TRBJ1-2, with D perhaps matching TRBD1 (5 bases). V was shortened by 0 bases and J by 8 bases, with 16 bases between the two germline ends. The CDR3 has 15 amino acids. Germline values: CDR1 LGHDT, CDR2 YNNKEL (reference sequence). The CDR3 DNA reads as TGTGCCAGCAGCCAAGATCGGCAGGGTCTATGGGGCTACACCTTC. This encodes CASSQDRQGLWGYTF.

V usage is TRBV4-1 and J usage is TRBJ1-5, with 10 nucleotides matching TRBD1. Germline V lookup: CDR1 MGHRA, CDR2 YSYEKL. This CDR3 region has 14 residues. Trimming cost V 6 bases and J 3 bases; bases outside gene matches: 2. CDR3 residues: CASSRQGANQPQHF. DNA of the CDR3: TGCGCCAGCAGTCGACAGGGGGCCAATCAGCCCCAGCATTTT.

The V gene is TRBV3-1 (or the pseudogene TRBV3-2), the J gene TRBJ2-7; D uncertain. Germline CDR1 LGHDT, CDR2 YNNKEL (reference sequence). The ends were cut back, 0 bases at V and 7 bases at J, with 10 bases in the middle. CDR3 length equals 13 residues. The CDR3 DNA is TGTGCCAGCAGCCAAGATCGCAGTTCGGAGCAGTACTTC. Translated: CASSQDRSSEQYF.

DNA for the CDR3: TGTGCCAGCAGCCCAGGGCCTTACAATGAGCAGTTCTTC. Protein product: CASSPGPYNEQFF. V and J are TRBV6-6 and TRBJ2-1; possibly TRBD1 for D (5 bases). The length of the CDR3 is 13 residues. V lost 6 bases, J lost 4 bases, and 10 bases lay in between. Germline CDR1 and CDR2: MNHNY and SVGAGI (reference sequence).

V gene TRBV19 combines with J gene TRBJ2-3; the match to TRBD2 covers 15 bases. CDR1 and CDR2 (germline): LNHDA, SQIVND (reference sequence). The CDR3 extends over 17 amino acids. Unmatched junction bases numbered 7, after V lost 3 bases and J lost 6 bases. The CDR3 reads CASSIPGLAGGRDTQYF. For the CDR3, the DNA is TGTGCCAGTAGTATCCCCGGACTAGCGGGGGGGAGGGATACGCAGTATTTT.

A few counts support this clone. The chain uses TRBV4-1 and TRBJ1-5, with 10 bases aligning to TRBD1. V lost 1 base to trimming and J lost 5 bases; unmatched junction nucleotides: 14. CDR3 length equals 19 residues. CDR1 and CDR2 (germline): MGHRA, YSYEKL. In nucleotides, the CDR3 is TGCGCCAGCAGCCAAGGTAGCCGGGACAGGGGTGCCGTAGATCAGCCCCAGCATTTT. Translating gives CASSQGSRDRGAVDQPQHF.

The chain has TRBV29-1 and TRBJ2-5, with D perhaps being TRBD1 or TRBD2 (5 bases each). Germline CDR1 is SQVTM and CDR2 is ANQGSEA. V was shortened by 7 bases and J by 3 bases, with 9 bases between the two germline ends. This CDR3 is built from 11 residues. The CDR3 bases are TGCAGCGGGGGACCTAAAGAGACCCAGTACTTC. This encodes CSGGPKETQYF.